This T cell receptor beta chain was documented in a study of CD8 T cells in ankylosing spondylitis. General study findings and limits: Peripheral blood samples showed relatively rare disease-linked clones, and these clones were CD8+.

V was trimmed by 1 base and J by 3 bases, leaving 9 bases between them. The CDR3 length is 14 residues. Looked up from germline, CDR1 is SGHRS and CDR2 is YFSETQ. The sample holds many counts of this clonotype. Its antigen is unknown. TCRdb redid the calling of the 5' RACE reads with MiXCR, one entry per CDR3 protein. The table has some 120,000 distinct CDR3 sequences, roughly 15% seen once. Sequenced material: blood, either unsorted or a sorted T cell fraction (not recorded which). This receptor was obtained from a female donor with ankylosing spondylitis or in good health (not recorded which). This rearrangement joins TRBV5-1 to TRBJ2-3; no clear D gene. The CDR3 protein is CASSLSTDTDTQYF. The CDR3 nucleotides are TGCGCCAGCAGCTTGTCCACAGATACAGATACGCAGTATTTT.